This entry features one TCR beta chain sequence. Its target is unknown. Generated by immunoSEQ multiplex PCR, the TCRdb table keeps only in-frame clones and is missing some. The sample contains 2 million to 2.5 million clones, 93% of which appear only once. The sample comes from a study of shared clonotypes between healthy human individuals. Study as a whole: Donors were two women and a few men aged 18 to 49. Findings and limits, study-wide: Shared clonotypes across all four donors exceeded non-shared ones in generation probability. Richness estimates generally favored naive over memory subsets.

This CDR3 contains 15 residues. Germline V gene sequence: CDR1 ENHRY, CDR2 SYGVKD. V shed 6 bases and J shed 0 bases, with 14 bases lying between them. Splitting the CD4+ cells yielded a CD45RA+ naive subset and a CD45RA-negative memory subset. This receptor was obtained from a man younger than 30 in good health. Some clones in this sample may be carry-over from other donors' samples. The V and J genes are TRBV10-3 and TRBJ1-2, with D unclear. Sequencing used naive CD4+ T cells from PBMCs. Described subset: CD45RA+ positively selected. The DNA of the CDR3 is TGTGCCATCAGCCGACCAGGCACCTCTAACTATGGCTACACCTTC. Its protein is CAISRPGTSNYGYTF.